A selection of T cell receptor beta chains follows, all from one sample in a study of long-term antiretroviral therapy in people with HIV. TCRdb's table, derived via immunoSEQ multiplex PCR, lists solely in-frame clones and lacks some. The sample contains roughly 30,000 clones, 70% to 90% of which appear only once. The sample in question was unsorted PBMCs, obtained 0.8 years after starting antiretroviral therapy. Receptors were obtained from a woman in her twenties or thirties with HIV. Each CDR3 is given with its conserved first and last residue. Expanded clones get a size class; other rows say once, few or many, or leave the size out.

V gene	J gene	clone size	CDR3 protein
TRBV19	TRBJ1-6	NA	CASSPGQGGVSPLHF
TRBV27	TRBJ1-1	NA	CASSLLLSGTEAFF
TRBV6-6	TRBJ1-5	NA	CASSQGGAGRQPQHF
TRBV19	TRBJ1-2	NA	CASSPQGAFGGYTF
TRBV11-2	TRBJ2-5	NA	CASSLGTPGGQETQYF
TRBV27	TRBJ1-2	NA	CASKTTGNYGYTF
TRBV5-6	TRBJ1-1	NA	CASSLSPGRNTEAFF
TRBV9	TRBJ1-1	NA	CASSVGRRTEAFF
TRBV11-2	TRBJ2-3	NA	CASSLDEGRPTDTQYF
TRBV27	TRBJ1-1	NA	CASSRTPVGTEAFF
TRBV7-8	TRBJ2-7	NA	CASSSGTSLVEQYF
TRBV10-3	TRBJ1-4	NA	CAISEVRGRDEKLFF
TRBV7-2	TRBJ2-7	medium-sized	CASSLGGGIYYEQYF
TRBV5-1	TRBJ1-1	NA	CASSIQGGNTEAFF
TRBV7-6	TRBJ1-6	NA	CASSLGVGNSPLHF
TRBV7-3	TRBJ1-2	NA	CASSSPRPGQGTGYGYTF
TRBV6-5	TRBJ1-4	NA	CASRRGLNEKLFF
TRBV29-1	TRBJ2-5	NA	CSVEAFSAQYF
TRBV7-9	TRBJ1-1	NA	CASSSSGNTEAFF
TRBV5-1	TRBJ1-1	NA	CASRLNTEAFF
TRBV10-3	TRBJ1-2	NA	CAISVGGRDGYTF
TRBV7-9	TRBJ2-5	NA	CASSLLDQETQYF
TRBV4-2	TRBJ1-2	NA	CASSQANRQSLYGYTF
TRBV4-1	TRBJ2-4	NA	CASSSGEGVDIQYF
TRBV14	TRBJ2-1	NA	CASSQTNEQFF
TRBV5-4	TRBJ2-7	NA	CASSVGTYEQYF
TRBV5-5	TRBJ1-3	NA	CASSSFRDGSGNTIYF
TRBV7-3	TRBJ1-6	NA	CASSLKGQNSPLHF
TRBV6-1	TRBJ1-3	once	CASSLGSSGNTIYF
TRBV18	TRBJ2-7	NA	CASSPASGGFYEQYF
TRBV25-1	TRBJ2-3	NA	CASRDQNTDTQYF
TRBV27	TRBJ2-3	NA	CASSFKRGGTDTQYF
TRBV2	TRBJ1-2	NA	CASSESGSGYTF
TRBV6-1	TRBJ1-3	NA	CASSEIERRSGNTIYF
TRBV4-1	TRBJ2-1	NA	CASSQAPTSGAYNEQFF
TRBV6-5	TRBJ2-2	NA	CASSYIQGAGELFF
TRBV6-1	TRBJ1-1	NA	CASSETWMGTEAFF
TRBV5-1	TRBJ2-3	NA	CASSPYLSGGSGDTQYF
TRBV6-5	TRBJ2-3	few	CASSTGLATDTQYF
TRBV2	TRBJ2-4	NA	CASSAGTGVSIQYF
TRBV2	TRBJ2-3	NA	CASSPGDLVSSGLCF
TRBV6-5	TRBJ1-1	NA	CASSKRQGGNTEAFF
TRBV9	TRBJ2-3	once	CASSVDWRDWADTQYF
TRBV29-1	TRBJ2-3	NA	CSVGARLRDTDTQYF
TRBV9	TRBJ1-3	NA	CASSPRSGTGKIGNTIYF
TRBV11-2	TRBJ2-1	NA	CASSRVWWGSYNEQFF
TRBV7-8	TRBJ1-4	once	CASSLEGSLSEKLFF
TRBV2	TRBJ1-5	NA	CASSAQNSNQPQHF
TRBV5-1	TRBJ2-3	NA	CASSLGQSTDTQYF
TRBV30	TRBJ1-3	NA	CAWSVIAGTGNTIYF
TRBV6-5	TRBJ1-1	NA	CASSYSGKTEAFF
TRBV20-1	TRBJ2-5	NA	CSATFQETQYF
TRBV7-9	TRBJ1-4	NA	CASSSPTQLRGKLFF
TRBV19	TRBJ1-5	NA	CASSTILGFNQPQHF
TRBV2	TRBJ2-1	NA	CASSEPHNEQFF
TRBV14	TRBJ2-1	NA	CASSKTGSSYNEQFF
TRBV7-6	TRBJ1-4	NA	CASSSSGGQREKLFF
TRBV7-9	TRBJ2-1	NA	CASGRSENEQFF
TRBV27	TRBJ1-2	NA	CASSLGVSYGYTF
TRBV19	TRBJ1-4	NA	CASSSSGIGGEKLFF